The present T cell receptor beta chain was sequenced within a study of blood T cell repertoires in COVID-19. In the study overall: Sites in the United States, Italy and Spain provided acute and convalescent COVID-19 samples. PBMCs, B-cell-depleted T cells, or T cells were the source of the cDNA or gDNA that made up the material.

Original handling: For nucleated cells, counts were estimated from reference gene primer amplification. TCRdb's table, derived via immunoSEQ multiplex PCR, lists solely in-frame clones and lacks some. V and J calls and clone size are given by that table; D and trimming were obtained from the DNA. The repertoire holds about 440,000 clones, with around 90% as singletons. Germline loops: CDR1 LNHDA, CDR2 SQIVND (reference sequence). After removal of 8 bases from V and 0 bases from J, the junction contained 6 bases not matched to a gene. CDR3 length: 15 amino acids. This clone was seen a handful of times. Other DNA sequences in this sample translate to the same CDR3. Clinical history as reported by participants underpinned cohort assignment.

The source of this sequence is a man younger than 30 who had recovered from COVID-19. Source material: PBMCs or T cells enriched from blood (not recorded which). The chain links TRBV19 to TRBJ2-2, with TRBD1 matching over 7 bases. CDR3 DNA sequence: TGTGCCAGTTCACCCGGGACAGCGAACACCGGGGAGCTGTTTTTT. Translated, it gives CASSPGTANTGELFF.